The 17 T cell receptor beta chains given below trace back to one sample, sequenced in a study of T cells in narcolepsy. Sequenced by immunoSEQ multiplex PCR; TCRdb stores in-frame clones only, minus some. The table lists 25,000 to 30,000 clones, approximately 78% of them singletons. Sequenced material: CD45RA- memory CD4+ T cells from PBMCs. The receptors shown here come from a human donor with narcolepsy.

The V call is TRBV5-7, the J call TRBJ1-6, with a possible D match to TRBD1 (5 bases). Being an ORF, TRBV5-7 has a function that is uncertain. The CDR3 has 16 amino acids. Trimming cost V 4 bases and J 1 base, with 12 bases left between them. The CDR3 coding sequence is TGTGCCAGCAGCCCTCTCGGGGGATCCTATAATTCACCCCTCCACTTT. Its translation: CASSPLGGSYNSPLHF.

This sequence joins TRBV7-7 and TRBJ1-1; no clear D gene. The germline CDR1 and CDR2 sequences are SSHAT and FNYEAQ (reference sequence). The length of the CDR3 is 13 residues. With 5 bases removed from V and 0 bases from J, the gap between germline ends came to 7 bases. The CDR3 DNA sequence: TGTGCCAGCAGCCTAACCATGAACACTGAAGCTTTCTTT. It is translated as CASSLTMNTEAFF.

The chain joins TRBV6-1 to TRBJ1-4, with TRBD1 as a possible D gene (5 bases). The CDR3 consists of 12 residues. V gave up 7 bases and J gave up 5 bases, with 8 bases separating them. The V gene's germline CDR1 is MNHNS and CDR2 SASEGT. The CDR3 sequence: CASKRDNEKLFF. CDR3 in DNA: TGTGCCAGCAAGAGGGACAATGAAAAACTGTTTTTT.

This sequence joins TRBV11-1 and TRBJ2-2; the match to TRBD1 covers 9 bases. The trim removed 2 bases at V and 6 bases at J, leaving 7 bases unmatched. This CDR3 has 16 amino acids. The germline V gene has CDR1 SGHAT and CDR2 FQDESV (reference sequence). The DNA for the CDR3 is TGTGCCAGCAGCTTAAACATCGGACAGGGGTCCGGGGAGCTGTTTTTT. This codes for CASSLNIGQGSGELFF.

The CDR3 DNA sequence: TGTGCCAGCAGTTTATTATCTCGGGAGCAGTACTTC. This sequence encodes CASSLLSREQYF. V gene TRBV28 combines with J gene TRBJ2-7; no clear D. From germline, CDR1 is MDHEN and CDR2 SYDVKM. The CDR3 is 12 residues long. V was shortened by 1 base and J by 7 bases, with 8 bases between the two germline ends. Using reference TRBV28 and TRBJ2-7 for the parts outside the CDR3, the full variable domain is DVKVTQSSRYLVKRTGEKVFLECVQDMDHENMFWYRQDPGLGLRLIYFSYDVKMKEKGDIPEGYSVSREKKERFSLILESASTNQTSMYLCASSLLSREQYFGPGTRLTVT.

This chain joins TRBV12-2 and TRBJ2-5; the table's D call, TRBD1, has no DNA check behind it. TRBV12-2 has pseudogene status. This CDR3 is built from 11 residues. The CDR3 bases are TGTGCAAGTCGCCCACAAGAGACCCAGTACTTC. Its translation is CASRPQETQYF.

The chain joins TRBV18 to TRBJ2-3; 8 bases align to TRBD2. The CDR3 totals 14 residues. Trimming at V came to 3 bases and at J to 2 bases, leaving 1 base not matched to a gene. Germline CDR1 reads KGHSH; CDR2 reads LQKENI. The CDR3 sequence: CASSPSGATDTQYF. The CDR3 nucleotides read TGTGCCAGCTCACCTAGCGGGGCCACAGATACGCAGTATTTT.

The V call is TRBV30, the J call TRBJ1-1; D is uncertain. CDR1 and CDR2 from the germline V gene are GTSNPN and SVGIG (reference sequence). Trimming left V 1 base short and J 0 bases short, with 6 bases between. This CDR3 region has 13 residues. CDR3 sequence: CAWSGQMNTEAFF. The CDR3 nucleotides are TGTGCCTGGAGTGGCCAGATGAACACTGAAGCTTTCTTT.

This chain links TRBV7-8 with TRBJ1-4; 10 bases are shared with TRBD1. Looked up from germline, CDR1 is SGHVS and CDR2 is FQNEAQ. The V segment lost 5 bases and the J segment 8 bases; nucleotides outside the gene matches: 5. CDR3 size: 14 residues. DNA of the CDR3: TGTGCCAGCAGCGCGGGACAGGGGCCCGAAAAACTGTTTTTT. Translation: CASSAGQGPEKLFF.

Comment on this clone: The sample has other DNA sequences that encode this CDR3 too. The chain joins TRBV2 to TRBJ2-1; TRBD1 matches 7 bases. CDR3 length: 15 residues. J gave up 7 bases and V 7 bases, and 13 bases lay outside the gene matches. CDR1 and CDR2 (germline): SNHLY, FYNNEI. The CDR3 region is CASNRQGIKGNEQFF. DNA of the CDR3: TGTGCCAGCAATAGACAGGGCATTAAGGGAAATGAGCAGTTCTTC. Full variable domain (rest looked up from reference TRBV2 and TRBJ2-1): EPEVTQTPSHQVTQMGQEVILRCVPISNHLYFYWYRQILGQKVEFLVSFYNNEISEKSEIFDDQFSVERPDGSNFTLKIRSTKLEDSAMYFCASNRQGIKGNEQFFGPGTRLTVL.

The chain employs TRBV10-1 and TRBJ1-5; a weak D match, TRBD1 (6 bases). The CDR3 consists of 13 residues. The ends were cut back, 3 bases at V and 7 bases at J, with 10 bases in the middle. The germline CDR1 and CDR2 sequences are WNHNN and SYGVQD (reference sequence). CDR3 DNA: TGCGCCAGCAGTGACCAGGGGAACCAGCCCCAGCATTTT. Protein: CASSDQGNQPQHF.

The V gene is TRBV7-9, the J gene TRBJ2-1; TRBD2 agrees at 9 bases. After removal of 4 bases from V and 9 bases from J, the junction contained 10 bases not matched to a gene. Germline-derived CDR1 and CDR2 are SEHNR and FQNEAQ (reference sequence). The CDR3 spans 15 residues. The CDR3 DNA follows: TGTGCCAGCAGCTCCCCTGGGACTAGCTCCAGTGAGCAGTTCTTC. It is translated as CASSSPGTSSSEQFF.

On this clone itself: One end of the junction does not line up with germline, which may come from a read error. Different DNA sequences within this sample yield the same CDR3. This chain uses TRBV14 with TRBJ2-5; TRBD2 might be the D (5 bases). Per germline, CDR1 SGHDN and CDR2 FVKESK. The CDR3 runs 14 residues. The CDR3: CASSQGGGWSTQYF. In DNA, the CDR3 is TGTGCCAGCAGCCAAGGAGGCGGGTGGTCTACCCAATACTTC.

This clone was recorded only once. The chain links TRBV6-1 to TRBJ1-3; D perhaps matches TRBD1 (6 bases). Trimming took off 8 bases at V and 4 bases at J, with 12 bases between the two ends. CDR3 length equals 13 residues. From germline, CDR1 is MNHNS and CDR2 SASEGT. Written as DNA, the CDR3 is TGTGCCAGCCTTACAGGGTCCGGAAACACCATATATTTT. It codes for CASLTGSGNTIYF.

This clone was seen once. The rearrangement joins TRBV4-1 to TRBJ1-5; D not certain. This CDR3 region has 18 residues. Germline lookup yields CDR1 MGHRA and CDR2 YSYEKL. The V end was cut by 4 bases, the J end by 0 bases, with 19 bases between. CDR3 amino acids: CASSPGKPPGYSNQPQHF. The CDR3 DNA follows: TGCGCCAGCAGCCCCGGGAAACCTCCCGGTTATAGCAATCAGCCCCAGCATTTT.

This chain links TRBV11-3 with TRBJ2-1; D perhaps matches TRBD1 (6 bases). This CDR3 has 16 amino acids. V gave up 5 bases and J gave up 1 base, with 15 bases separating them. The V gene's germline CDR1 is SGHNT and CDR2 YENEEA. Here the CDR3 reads CASSLWTDRSYNEQFF. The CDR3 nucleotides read TGTGCCAGCAGCCTGTGGACAGACCGATCCTACAATGAGCAGTTCTTC.

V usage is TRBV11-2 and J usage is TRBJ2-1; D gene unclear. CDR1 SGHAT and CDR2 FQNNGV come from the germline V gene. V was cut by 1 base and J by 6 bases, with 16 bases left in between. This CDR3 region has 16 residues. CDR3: CASSLVFWGSRNEQFF. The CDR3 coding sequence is TGTGCCAGCAGCTTAGTCTTTTGGGGTAGCCGCAATGAGCAGTTCTTC.